The 32 T cell receptor beta chains below were found in one sample sequenced in a study of T cells in Graves' hyperthyroidism and ophthalmopathy. RNA transcripts served as the template for amplifying TCR beta CDR3 regions. HTBI primers were used for first-round RT-PCR of the TCR CDR3. TCRdb independently ran MiXCR on the multiplex PCR reads; one entry per CDR3 protein. The sample consists of approximately 590,000 distinct CDR3 sequences, about 45% of them appearing once. The sample consisted of peripheral blood or thyroid tissue (not recorded which). These receptors were taken from a woman between 18 and 30 years old with Graves' hyperthyroidism.

Only a few counts were recorded for this clonotype. The chain uses TRBV19 and TRBJ1-5, with a tentative D call TRBD1 (5 bases). V lost 9 bases to trimming and J lost 5 bases, with 20 bases between them. Germline loops: CDR1 LNHDA, CDR2 SQIVND (reference sequence). This CDR3 contains 15 residues. As DNA, the CDR3 is TGTGCCAGCAGTTACGTCACTGGGGGGTATCAGCCCCAGCATTTT. It yields the protein CASSYVTGGYQPQHF.

The rearrangement links TRBV7-3 to TRBJ2-7, with 7 bases aligning to TRBD1. The CDR3 spans 14 residues. Trimming at V came to 2 bases and at J to 5 bases, leaving 6 bases not matched to a gene. The germline CDR1 and CDR2 sequences are SGHTA and FQGTGA. The CDR3 sequence: CASSLDRVSDEQYF. The CDR3 DNA follows: TGTGCCAGCAGCTTAGACAGGGTGAGCGACGAGCAGTACTTC.

The table lists this clonotype with many counts. The J gene is TRBJ1-6, the V gene TRBV15; the D is unclear. Germline V CDR1 and CDR2: LNHNV, YYDKDF (reference sequence). This CDR3 is built from 11 residues. V lost 0 bases and J lost 13, with 4 bases in between. In DNA, the CDR3 is TGTGCCACCAGCAGAGAAGCGCCCCTCCACTTT. Translating it yields CATSREAPLHF.

V gene TRBV19 combines with J gene TRBJ1-1; perhaps TRBD1 as D (6 bases). V was cut by 2 bases and J by 4 bases, with 14 bases left in between. This CDR3 contains 15 residues. CDR1 LNHDA and CDR2 SQIVND come from the germline V gene (reference sequence). This chain's CDR3 is CASSIRGDGATEAFF. The CDR3 nucleotides read TGTGCCAGTAGTATAAGGGGGGACGGGGCCACTGAAGCTTTCTTT.

The chain has TRBV7-9 and TRBJ2-2, with 7 bases fitting TRBD2. With V trimmed by 8 bases and J by 5 bases, 5 bases remained unmatched. The germline gives CDR1 SEHNR, CDR2 FQNEAQ (reference sequence). The CDR3 contains 13 residues. The CDR3 DNA reads TGTGCCAGCGTGCCCGGGAGGACCGGGGAGCTGTTTTTT. It translates to CASVPGRTGELFF.

J is TRBJ1-2 and V is TRBV7-8, with D uncertain. V was shortened by 4 bases and J by 8 bases, with 8 bases between the two germline ends. Germline V gives CDR1 SGHVS, CDR2 FQNEAQ. This CDR3 spans 11 amino acids. The CDR3 sequence: CASSSAPGYTF. The CDR3 DNA follows: TGTGCCAGCAGCTCCGCGCCGGGCTACACCTTC.

The rearrangement links TRBV7-3 to TRBJ2-2, with D unclear. CDR3 size: 13 residues. CDR1 and CDR2 from the germline V gene are SGHTA and FQGTGA. Trimming removed 5 bases from V and 4 bases from J, with 8 bases in between. The chain's CDR3 is CASSPSITGELFF. CDR3 nucleotide sequence: TGTGCCAGCAGCCCCTCTATCACCGGGGAGCTGTTTTTT.

This clonotype was seen more than once but under ten times. A read error may produce the germline difference seen at one junction end. This sequence joins TRBV10-3 and TRBJ1-1, with 7 bases lining up with TRBD1. Germline V gives CDR1 ENHRY, CDR2 SYGVKD. The CDR3 loop spans 15 amino acids. The chain's CDR3 is CASSPAGTANTEAFF. For the CDR3, the DNA is TGTGCCAGCAGTCCTGCCGGGACAGCGAACACTGAAGCTTTCTTT.

This clonotype appeared a few times. The rearrangement joins TRBV20-1 to TRBJ1-1; possible D gene TRBD1, 5 bases. CDR3 length: 14 residues. V lost 6 bases and J lost 2, with 16 bases in between. Germline loops: CDR1 DFQATT, CDR2 SNEGSKA (reference sequence). CDR3 sequence: CSAPKGQGNTEAFF. CDR3 DNA sequence: TGCAGTGCCCCAAAAGGTCAGGGCAACACTGAAGCTTTCTTT.

This clonotype came up a few times. The V call is TRBV29-1, the J call TRBJ1-1, with 7 bases identical to TRBD1. Germline lookup yields CDR1 SQVTM and CDR2 ANQGSEA. The CDR3 runs 13 residues. V gave up 6 bases and J gave up 3 bases; unmatched junction bases: 7. CDR3 protein: CSVKGAGHTEAFF. As DNA, the CDR3 is TGCAGCGTGAAGGGGGCGGGTCACACTGAAGCTTTCTTT.

The table lists this clonotype with a few counts. The rearrangement joins TRBV12-3 or TRBV12-4 to TRBJ2-7, with D maybe TRBD1 (6 bases). Trimming took 7 bases from V and 3 from J, leaving 10 bases between them. The length of the CDR3 is 12 residues. The CDR3 reads CASTTGNYEQYF. The CDR3 DNA follows: TGTGCCAGCACCACAGGGAACTACGAGCAGTACTTC.

This clonotype was recorded a few times. The chain couples TRBV7-9 to TRBJ1-1; perhaps TRBD1 as D (5 bases). This CDR3 spans 16 amino acids. Trimming took 4 bases from V and 2 from J, leaving 17 bases between them. Germline values: CDR1 SEHNR, CDR2 FQNEAQ (reference sequence). This chain's CDR3 is CASSSSGGDLNTEAFF. The CDR3 coding sequence is TGTGCCAGCAGCTCCTCTGGGGGGGACCTCAACACTGAAGCTTTCTTT.

V is TRBV3-1 and J is TRBJ2-7, with D perhaps TRBD2 (5 bases). V was clipped by 3 bases and J by 2 bases, with 14 bases between them. CDR3 length: 15 amino acids. CDR1 is LGHDT, CDR2 YNNKEL, per germline (reference sequence). The CDR3 protein is CASSHGAVPTYEQYF. The CDR3 region has the DNA TGTGCCAGCAGCCATGGAGCGGTACCGACCTACGAGCAGTACTTC.

This clonotype was seen only a few times. The J gene is TRBJ1-5, the V gene TRBV6-6; 7 bases are a match to TRBD1. The V gene end was trimmed by 2 bases and the J gene end by 6 bases; junction bases not matched to a gene: 4. Germline values: CDR1 MNHNY, CDR2 SVGAGI (reference sequence). The CDR3 is 14 amino acids. The CDR3, as DNA: TGTGCCAGCAGTTACACCGACAGGGTTCAGCCCCAGCATTTT. It specifies CASSYTDRVQPQHF.

The chain is built from TRBV24-1 and TRBJ1-2, with a possible D match to TRBD1 (6 bases). Trimming removed 3 bases at V and 8 bases at J, with 12 bases between. Germline CDR1 is KGHDR and CDR2 is SFDVKD. This CDR3 has 13 amino acids. This CDR3 is CATSDRGAEGYTF. The CDR3 DNA is TGTGCCACCAGTGATAGGGGGGCTGAAGGCTACACCTTC.

The chain couples TRBV29-1 to TRBJ1-1; possible D gene TRBD1, 6 bases. Trimming cost V 5 bases and J 3 bases, with 13 bases left between them. CDR3 length: 13 amino acids. The germline V gene encodes CDR1 SQVTM and CDR2 ANQGSEA. The CDR3 bases are TGCAGCGTTATAAATCCAGGGGACACTGAAGCTTTCTTT. Translated, it gives CSVINPGDTEAFF.

The chain is built from TRBV29-1 and TRBJ1-2, with D hard to call. The CDR3 extends over 8 amino acids. From germline, CDR1 is SQVTM and CDR2 ANQGSEA. CDR3 amino acids: CREDGYTF. The CDR3 region has the DNA TGCAGAGAGGATGGCTACACCTTC.

This clonotype has at least ten counts. This chain links TRBV7-2 with TRBJ1-2; 7 nucleotides align to TRBD1. The CDR3 sequence is 15 residues long. Germline CDR1 reads SGHTA; CDR2 reads FQGNSA. V lost 0 bases and J lost 5; bases outside the gene matches: 6. The CDR3 DNA follows: TGTGCCAGCAGCTTAGCACCCGGGACAGCGTATGGCTACACCTTC. This translates into CASSLAPGTAYGYTF.

This clonotype has more than one count but fewer than ten. The gene calls are TRBV7-2 and TRBJ2-6; D gene uncertain. The CDR3 covers 14 residues. Deletions cut 6 bases from V and 1 base from J, with 7 bases between. From germline, CDR1 is SGHTA and CDR2 FQGNSA. This CDR3 reads CASRAGSGANVLTF. The CDR3 DNA is TGTGCCAGCAGGGCAGGTTCTGGGGCCAACGTCCTGACTTTC.

The chain couples TRBV7-3 to TRBJ1-4; possibly TRBD1 for D (5 bases). V lost 9 bases to trimming and J lost 8 bases, with 19 bases between them. CDR3 size: 14 residues. Germline loops: CDR1 SGHTA, CDR2 FQGTGA. The CDR3: CASSGHGTTEKLFF. The CDR3 DNA is TGTGCCAGTAGCGGCCACGGGACGACAGAAAAACTGTTTTTT.

Turning to this clonotype: A much larger clone is a single base away; this may be a read error. This chain connects TRBV2 to TRBJ1-5; D is uncertain. CDR3 length: 15 amino acids. CDR1 SNHLY and CDR2 FYNNEI come from the germline V gene. The CDR3 coding sequence is TGTGCCAGCAGTGAACAGTACGATAGCAATCAGCCCAAGCATTTT. Encoded protein: CASSEQYDSNQPKHF.

V and J are TRBV2 and TRBJ1-5; D gene unclear. The V end lost 6 bases, the J end lost 0 bases, and 12 bases lay between the germline ends. The CDR3 covers 15 residues. Looked up from germline, CDR1 is SNHLY and CDR2 is FYNNEI. The CDR3 region is CASRDFGDSNQPQHF. The CDR3 bases are TGTGCCAGCAGAGATTTCGGGGATAGCAATCAGCCCCAGCATTTT.

The table lists this clonotype with many counts. The chain joins TRBV7-8 to TRBJ2-2; D unresolved. V lost 1 base to trimming and J lost 3 bases, with 6 bases between them. Germline V gene data show CDR1 as SGHVS and CDR2 as FQNEAQ. The CDR3 totals 14 residues. CDR3 in amino acids: CASSLVLDTGELFF. CDR3 bases: TGTGCCAGCAGCTTAGTTCTTGACACCGGGGAGCTGTTTTTT.

This chain joins TRBV11-1 and TRBJ1-3; no reliable D call. Germline V CDR1 and CDR2: SGHAT, FQDESV (reference sequence). This CDR3 is built from 13 residues. Trimming pared 7 bases from V and 3 bases from J, leaving 10 bases between. This chain's CDR3 is CASTSVLGNTIYF. CDR3 coding DNA: TGTGCCAGCACCTCCGTGCTTGGAAACACCATATATTTT. Based on the CDR3 plus reference TRBV11-1 and TRBJ1-3, the full variable domain is EAEVAQSPRYKITEKSQAVAFWCDPISGHATLYWYRQILGQGPELLVQFQDESVVDDSQLPKDRFSAERLKGVDSTLKIQPAELGDSAMYLCASTSVLGNTIYFGEGSWLTVV.

This clonotype was counted many times. V and J are TRBV7-2 and TRBJ2-6; D gene uncertain. With 4 bases removed from V and 0 bases from J, the gap between germline ends came to 4 bases. There are 14 residues in the CDR3. Per the germline V gene, CDR1 is SGHTA and CDR2 is FQGNSA. The CDR3 reads CASSSSSGANVLTF. CDR3 nucleotides: TGTGCCAGCAGCTCCAGCTCTGGGGCCAACGTCCTGACTTTC.

J is TRBJ2-7 and V is TRBV24-1; 9 bases align to TRBD1. The end of the DNA aligns better with TRBJ2-1, so the J call may be wrong. Germline assignment: CDR1 KGHDR and CDR2 SFDVKD. CDR3 length equals 13 residues. CDR3 DNA sequence: TGTGCCACCAGTGATTACAGGGGGCATGAGCAGTTCTTC. Amino acid sequence: CATSDYRGHEQFF.

About this clonotype: The CDR3 ends on some other residue instead of the conserved phenylalanine or tryptophan, so this is likely a read error. No DNA is shown, since the ends of the CDR3 on it are uncertain; the CDR3 is the one TCRdb lists. This sequence joins TRBV7-3 and TRBJ1-4. The length of the CDR3 is 8 amino acids, counting both ends. Germline loops: CDR1 SGHTA, CDR2 FQGTGA. The chain's CDR3 is CASSFVGY.

The chain has TRBV10-3 and TRBJ1-4, with a tentative D call TRBD1 (5 bases). Germline V CDR1 and CDR2: ENHRY, SYGVKD. The length of the CDR3 is 14 residues. V lost 3 bases and J 8 bases, leaving 13 bases between the germline ends. CDR3 bases: TGTGCCATCAGTGATACAGGCTATAGGGAAAAACTGTTTTTT. This encodes CAISDTGYREKLFF.

This chain joins TRBV2 and TRBJ2-3; maybe TRBD1 (5 bases). Per the germline V gene, CDR1 is SNHLY and CDR2 is FYNNEI. With 1 base removed from V and 5 bases from J, the gap between germline ends came to 7 bases. This CDR3 has 13 residues. CDR3 DNA sequence: TGTGCCAGCAGTGAAGGGGGCAGAGATACGCAGTATTTT. Its protein is CASSEGGRDTQYF.

This clonotype was observed many times. The rearrangement links TRBV2 to TRBJ1-6; D is undetermined. CDR3 length: 13 residues. Germline V lookup: CDR1 SNHLY, CDR2 FYNNEI. V shed 10 bases and J shed 8 bases, with 15 bases lying between them. In DNA, the CDR3 is TGTGCCAACCGGCCGTACTTTGATTCACCCCTCCACTTT. Protein sequence: CANRPYFDSPLHF.

This clonotype was found many times. The chain has TRBV2 and TRBJ2-7; TRBD2 matches at 9 bases. CDR1 and CDR2 from the germline V gene are SNHLY and FYNNEI. The CDR3 sequence is 12 residues long. J lost 6 bases, V lost 6 bases, and 3 bases had no gene match. The CDR3 reads CASRELAGEQYF. The CDR3 coding sequence is TGTGCCAGCAGGGAACTAGCGGGCGAGCAGTACTTC.

The rearrangement joins TRBV7-8 to TRBJ2-7; maybe TRBD2 (6 bases). V dropped 9 bases and J dropped 2 bases, with 20 bases sitting between them. CDR3 size: 15 residues. Germline V lookup: CDR1 SGHVS, CDR2 FQNEAQ. In nucleotides, the CDR3 is TGTGCCAGTAGTCCCTTTGCGGGACGGCCCTACGAGCAGTACTTC. Amino acids: CASSPFAGRPYEQYF.